One sample yielded the 3 T cell receptor beta chains listed below, sequenced in a study of shared clonotypes between healthy human individuals. The repertoire was sequenced with immunoSEQ multiplex PCR; TCRdb's copy has only in-frame clones and lacks some. The table includes fewer than 1.8 million clones, 98% to 99% detected once. Material for sequencing was naive CD4+ T cells sorted from blood. Subset of the sample: CD45RA+ positively selected. The receptor set was obtained from a man younger than 45 in good health.

The J gene is TRBJ1-1, the V gene TRBV7-8; D perhaps matches TRBD1 (5 bases). The germline V and J ends were trimmed by 5 bases and 0 bases, with 13 bases remaining between them. Germline CDR1 and CDR2: SGHVS and FQNEAQ. The CDR3 sequence is 15 residues long. The CDR3 DNA reads as TGTGCCAGCAGCCCCCGACAGTACATGAACACTGAAGCTTTCTTT. Residues: CASSPRQYMNTEAFF.

The rearrangement links TRBV9 to TRBJ1-1, with a possible D match to TRBD1 (5 bases). The CDR3 is 15 residues long. With 0 bases removed from V and 4 bases from J, the gap between germline ends came to 13 bases. CDR1 SGDLS and CDR2 YYNGEE come from the germline V gene. DNA of the CDR3: TGTGCCAGCAGCGTAGGACAGCCTGGGACCACTGAAGCTTTCTTT. This sequence encodes CASSVGQPGTTEAFF. Combining the CDR3 with reference TRBV9 and TRBJ1-1 gives the whole variable domain DSGVTQTPKHLITATGQRVTLRCSPRSGDLSVYWYQQSLDQGLQFLIQYYNGEERAKGNILERFSAQQFPDLHSELNLSSLELGDSALYFCASSVGQPGTTEAFFGQGTRLTVV.

V and J are TRBV28 and TRBJ2-4; possible D gene TRBD2, 6 bases. From germline, CDR1 is MDHEN and CDR2 SYDVKM. V was cut by 2 bases and J by 3 bases, with 20 bases left in between. The CDR3 sequence is 18 residues long. The CDR3, as DNA: TGTGCCAGCAGTTTAGTTAGTTATTCGGCGGGAAGCAAAAACATTCAGTACTTC. It codes for CASSLVSYSAGSKNIQYF.